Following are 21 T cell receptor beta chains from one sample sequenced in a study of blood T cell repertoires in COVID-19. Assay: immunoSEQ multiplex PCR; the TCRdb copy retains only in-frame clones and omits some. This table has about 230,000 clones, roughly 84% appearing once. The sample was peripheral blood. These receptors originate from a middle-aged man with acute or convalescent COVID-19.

This chain's CDR3 is CASNPTGGGEKLFF. The CDR3 nucleotides read TGTGCCAGCAACCCGACAGGGGGCGGTGAAAAACTGTTTTTT. The chain couples TRBV11-2 to TRBJ1-4; 10 nucleotides line up with TRBD1. Looked up from germline, CDR1 is SGHAT and CDR2 is FQNNGV. The V and J ends lost 7 bases and 7 bases, in that order; junction bases with no gene match: 6. CDR3 length: 14 amino acids.

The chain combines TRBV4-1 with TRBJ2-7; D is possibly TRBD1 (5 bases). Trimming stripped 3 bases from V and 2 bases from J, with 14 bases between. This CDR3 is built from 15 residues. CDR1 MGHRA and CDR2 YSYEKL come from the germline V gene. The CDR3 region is CASSQASGKTYEQYF. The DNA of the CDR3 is TGCGCCAGCAGCCAGGCATCAGGGAAGACCTACGAGCAGTACTTC.

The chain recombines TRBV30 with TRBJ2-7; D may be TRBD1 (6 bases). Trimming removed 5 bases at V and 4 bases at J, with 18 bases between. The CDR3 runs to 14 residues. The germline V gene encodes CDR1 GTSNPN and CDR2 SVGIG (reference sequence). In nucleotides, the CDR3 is TGTGCCTGGTTTCCTCTCAACAGGGTGTACGAGCAGTACTTC. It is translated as CAWFPLNRVYEQYF.

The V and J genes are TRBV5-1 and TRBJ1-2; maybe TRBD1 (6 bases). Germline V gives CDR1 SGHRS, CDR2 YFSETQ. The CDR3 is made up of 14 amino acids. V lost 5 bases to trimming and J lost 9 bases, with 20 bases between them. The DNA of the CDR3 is TGCGCCAGCAGGACGATTCGGGGGGCGAAAAGCTACACCTTC. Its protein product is CASRTIRGAKSYTF.

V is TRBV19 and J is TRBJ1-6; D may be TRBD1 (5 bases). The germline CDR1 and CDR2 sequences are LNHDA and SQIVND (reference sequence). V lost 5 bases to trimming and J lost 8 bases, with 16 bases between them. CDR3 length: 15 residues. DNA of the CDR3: TGTGCCAGTAGTGCCCGAATACAAGGGGATTCACCCCTCCACTTT. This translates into CASSARIQGDSPLHF.

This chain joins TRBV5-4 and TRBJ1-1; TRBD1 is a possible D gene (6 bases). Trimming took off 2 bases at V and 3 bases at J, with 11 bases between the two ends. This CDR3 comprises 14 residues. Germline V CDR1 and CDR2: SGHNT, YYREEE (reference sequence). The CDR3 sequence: CASSLSGQYTEAFF. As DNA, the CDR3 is TGTGCCAGCAGCTTATCCGGACAGTACACTGAAGCTTTCTTT.

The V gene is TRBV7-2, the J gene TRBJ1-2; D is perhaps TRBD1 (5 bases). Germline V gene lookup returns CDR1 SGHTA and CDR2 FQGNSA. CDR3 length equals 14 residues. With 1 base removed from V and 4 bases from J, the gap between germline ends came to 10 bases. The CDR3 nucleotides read TGTGCCAGCAGCTTAGATTTCCAGGGCTATGGCTACACCTTC. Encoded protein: CASSLDFQGYGYTF.

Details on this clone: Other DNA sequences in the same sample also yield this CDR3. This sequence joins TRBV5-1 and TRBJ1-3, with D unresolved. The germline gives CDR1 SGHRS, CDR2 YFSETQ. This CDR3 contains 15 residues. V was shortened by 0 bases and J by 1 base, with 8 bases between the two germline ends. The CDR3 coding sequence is TGCGCCAGCAGCTTGGGAGGGCCTTCTGGAAACACCATATATTTT. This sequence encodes CASSLGGPSGNTIYF.

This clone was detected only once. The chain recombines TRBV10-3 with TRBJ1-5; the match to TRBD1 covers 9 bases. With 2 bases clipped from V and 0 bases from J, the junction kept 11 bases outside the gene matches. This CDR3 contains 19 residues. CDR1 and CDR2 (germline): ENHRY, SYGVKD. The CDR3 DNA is TGTGCCATCAGTGAGCCCCCCTGGACAGGGGACAATAGCAATCAGCCCCAGCATTTT. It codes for CAISEPPWTGDNSNQPQHF.

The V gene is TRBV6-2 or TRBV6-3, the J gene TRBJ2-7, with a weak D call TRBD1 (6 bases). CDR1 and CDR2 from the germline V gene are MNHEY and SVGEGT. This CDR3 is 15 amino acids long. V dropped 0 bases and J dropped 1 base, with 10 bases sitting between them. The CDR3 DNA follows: TGTGCCAGCAGTTACTCCCAGGGGCGATCCTACGAGCAGTACTTC. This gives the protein CASSYSQGRSYEQYF.

The CDR3 here is CASSDSSYEQYF. The DNA of the CDR3 is TGTGCCAGCAGCGATAGCTCCTACGAGCAGTACTTC. The V gene is TRBV7-9, the J gene TRBJ2-7; D remains ambiguous. The germline V gene has CDR1 SEHNR and CDR2 FQNEAQ (reference sequence). CDR3 length equals 12 residues. Trimming took 5 bases from V and 0 from J, leaving 5 bases between them.

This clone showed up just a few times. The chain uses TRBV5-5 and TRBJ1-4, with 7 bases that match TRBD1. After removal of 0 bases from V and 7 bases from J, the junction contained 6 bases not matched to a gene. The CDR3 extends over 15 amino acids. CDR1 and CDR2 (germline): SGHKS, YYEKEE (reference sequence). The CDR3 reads CASSLGLQGGEKLFF. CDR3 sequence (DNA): TGTGCCAGCAGCTTGGGACTCCAGGGGGGTGAAAAACTGTTTTTT. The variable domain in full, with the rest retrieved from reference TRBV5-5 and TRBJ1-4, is DAGVTQSPTHLIKTRGQQVTLRCSPISGHKSVSWYQQVLGQGPQFIFQYYEKEERGRGNFPDRFSARQFPNYSSELNVNALLLGDSALYLCASSLGLQGGEKLFFGSGTQLSVL.

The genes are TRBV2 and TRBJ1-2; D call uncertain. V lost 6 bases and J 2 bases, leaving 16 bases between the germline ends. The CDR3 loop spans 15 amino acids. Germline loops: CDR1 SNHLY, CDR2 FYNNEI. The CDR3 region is CASSMEGLPNYGYTF. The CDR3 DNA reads TGTGCCAGCAGCATGGAGGGCCTCCCCAACTATGGCTACACCTTC.

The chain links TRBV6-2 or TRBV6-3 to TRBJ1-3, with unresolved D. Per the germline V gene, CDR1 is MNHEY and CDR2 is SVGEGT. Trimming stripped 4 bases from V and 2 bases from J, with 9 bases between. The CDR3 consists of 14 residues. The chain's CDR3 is CASSSREAGNTIYF. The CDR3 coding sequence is TGTGCCAGCAGTTCCAGAGAGGCTGGAAACACCATATATTTT.

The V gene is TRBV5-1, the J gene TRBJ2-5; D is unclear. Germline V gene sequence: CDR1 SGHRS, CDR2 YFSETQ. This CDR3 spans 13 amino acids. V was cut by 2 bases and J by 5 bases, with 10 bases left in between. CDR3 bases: TGCGCCAGCAGCTTAATCTCCGGGGAGACCCAGTACTTC. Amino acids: CASSLISGETQYF.

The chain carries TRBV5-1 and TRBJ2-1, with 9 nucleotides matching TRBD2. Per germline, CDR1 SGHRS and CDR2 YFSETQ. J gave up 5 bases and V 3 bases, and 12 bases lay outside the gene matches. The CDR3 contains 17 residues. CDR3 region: CASSSGAGGQQDNEQFF. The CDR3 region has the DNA TGCGCCAGCAGCTCTGGCGCGGGGGGGCAACAAGACAATGAGCAGTTCTTC.

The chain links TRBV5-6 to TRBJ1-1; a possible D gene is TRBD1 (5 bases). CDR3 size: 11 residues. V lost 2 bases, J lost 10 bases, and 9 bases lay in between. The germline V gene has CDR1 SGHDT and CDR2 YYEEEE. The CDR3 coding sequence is TGTGCCAGCAGCTTCAGGGAAAGAGCTTTCTTT. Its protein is CASSFRERAFF.

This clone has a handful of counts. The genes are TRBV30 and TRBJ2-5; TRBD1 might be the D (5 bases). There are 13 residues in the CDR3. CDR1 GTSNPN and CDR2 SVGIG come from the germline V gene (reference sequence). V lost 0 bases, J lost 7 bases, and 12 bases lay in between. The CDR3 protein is CAWSVQASRTQYF. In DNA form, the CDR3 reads TGTGCCTGGAGTGTACAGGCGTCCCGGACCCAGTACTTC.

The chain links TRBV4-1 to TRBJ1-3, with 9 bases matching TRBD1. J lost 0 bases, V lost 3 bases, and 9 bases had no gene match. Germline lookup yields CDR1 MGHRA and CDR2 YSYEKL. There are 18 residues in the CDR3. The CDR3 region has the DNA TGCGCCAGCAGCCAGACTGGAGGACAGGGGCGCTCTGGAAACACCATATATTTT. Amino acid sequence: CASSQTGGQGRSGNTIYF.

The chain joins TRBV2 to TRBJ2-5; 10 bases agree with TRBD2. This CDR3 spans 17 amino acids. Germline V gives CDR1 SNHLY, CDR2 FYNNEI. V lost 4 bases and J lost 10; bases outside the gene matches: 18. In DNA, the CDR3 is TGTGCCAGCAGTGGCAGGGGGCTAGCGGGGGTGACTACCGACCAGTACTTC. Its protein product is CASSGRGLAGVTTDQYF.

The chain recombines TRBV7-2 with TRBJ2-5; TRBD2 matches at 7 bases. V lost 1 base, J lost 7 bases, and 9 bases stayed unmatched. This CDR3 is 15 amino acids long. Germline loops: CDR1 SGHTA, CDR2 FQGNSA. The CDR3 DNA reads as TGTGCCAGCAGCTTAGACGGCGGGGGTAAACGGACCCAGTACTTC. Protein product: CASSLDGGGKRTQYF.